This T cell receptor beta chain was documented in a study of T cells in Graves' hyperthyroidism and ophthalmopathy. Germline V gene data show CDR1 as MGHRA and CDR2 as YSYEKL. The CDR3 contains 18 residues. The V gene lost 0 bases and the J gene lost 0 bases, with 15 bases spanning the gap. Comments on this clonotype: Its antigen is not identified.

Regions amplified from RNA transcripts were the TCR beta CDR3 regions. A first-round RT-PCR of the TCR CDR3 used the HTBI primer set. One entry per CDR3 protein, called by TCRdb with MiXCR from the multiplex PCR reads. Counted here are approximately 740,000 distinct CDR3 sequences, roughly 15% occurring once; the ten biggest clones make up 9.5% to 13%. Newly diagnosed patients aged 18 to 65 had hyperthyroidism of under 2 months' duration. Study observations and caveats: Most expanded thyroid clonotypes above 0.001 recurred in blood.

V is TRBV4-1 and J is TRBJ1-5, with D unclear. The sequenced sample consisted of blood. The clonotype was recovered from a woman aged 18-29 years with Graves' hyperthyroidism. This CDR3 reads CASSQDPLGPYSNQPQHF. CDR3 DNA sequence: TGCGCCAGCAGCCAAGACCCCTTAGGACCTTATAGCAATCAGCCCCAGCATTTT.